The next 2 T cell receptor beta chains were all read from a single sample in a study of CD8+CD57+ T cells in acquired aplastic anemia. Whoever was chosen for sequencing had shown CD8+CD57+ cell expansion by flow cytometry. According to the study, genomic DNA was the template for TCR beta VDJ and CDR3 profiling. A single record per CDR3 protein comes from TCRdb applying MiXCR to the reads. This sample has around 200,000 distinct CDR3 sequences, with 48% found just once. What was sequenced was sorted CD4+, CD8+, or CD8+CD57+ T cells (not recorded which) from PBMCs. Receptor source: a human donor with aplastic anemia.

The chain uses TRBV9 and TRBJ2-3, with D possibly being TRBD2 (5 bases). The CDR3 spans 15 residues. V was cut by 2 bases and J by 2 bases, with 12 bases left in between. Germline lookup yields CDR1 SGDLS and CDR2 YYNGEE. The CDR3 coding sequence is TGTGCCAGCAGCGTTTCAGCGGAACACACAGATACGCAGTATTTT. Translating gives CASSVSAEHTDTQYF. The entire variable domain, with the rest obtained from reference TRBV9 and TRBJ2-3, is as follows: DSGVTQTPKHLITATGQRVTLRCSPRSGDLSVYWYQQSLDQGLQFLIQYYNGEERAKGNILERFSAQQFPDLHSELNLSSLELGDSALYFCASSVSAEHTDTQYFGPGTRLTVL.

This clonotype was seen at least ten times. This chain links TRBV5-1 with TRBJ1-1; D not certain. In germline, CDR1 is SGHRS, CDR2 YFSETQ. Trimming left V 0 bases short and J 1 base short, with 7 bases between. The CDR3 runs 14 residues. The DNA of the CDR3 is TGCGCCAGCAGCTTGGCGGCAACGAACACTGAAGCTTTCTTT. As protein: CASSLAATNTEAFF.